Listed below are T cell receptor beta chains from one sample, sequenced in a study of neurological immune-mediated disorders. TCRdb independently ran MiXCR on the 5' RACE reads; one entry per CDR3 protein. The sample contains around 61,000 distinct CDR3 sequences, roughly 5.6% of which appear only once. The sample consisted of PBMCs. These receptors all come from a human donor with multiple sclerosis. The donor label of this sample is uncertain. Both conserved end residues are part of each CDR3. The D gene is left open where the match is weak. Clone size is shown for a subset of rows, as once, few, many or a class of expanded clone.

clone_size	v_call	j_call	d_call	cdr3_aa	cdr3_nt
many	TRBV10-2	TRBJ2-7	NA	CASSESRNEQYF	TGCGCCAGCAGTGAGTCGAGGAACGAGCAGTACTTC
many	TRBV5-1	TRBJ1-1	NA	CASSVEGRRPPFF	TGCGCCAGCAGCGTAGAAGGGCGCAGGCCCCCTTTCTTT
many	TRBV5-1	TRBJ2-2	TRBD2	CASRPPGLAGGWAVAGELFF	TGCGCCAGCCGTCCCCCCGGACTAGCGGGGGGATGGGCTGTGGCCGGGGAGCTGTTTTTT
many	TRBV7-9	TRBJ2-1	TRBD2	CASSGGGGENEQFF	TGTGCCAGCAGCGGCGGGGGTGGGGAAAATGAGCAGTTCTTC
many	TRBV5-1	TRBJ2-1	TRBD1	CASSLGQGDEQFF	TGCGCCAGCAGCTTGGGACAGGGAGATGAGCAGTTCTTC
many	TRBV12-3/TRBV12-4	TRBJ1-4	NA	CASSQEATNEKLFF	TGTGCCAGCAGCCAGGAAGCAACTAATGAAAAACTGTTTTTT
many	TRBV20-1	TRBJ1-5	NA	CSASNRQPSNQPQHF	TGCAGTGCTAGTAATCGGCAGCCTAGCAATCAGCCCCAGCATTTT
many	TRBV5-5	TRBJ1-5	NA	CASSLMSGYSNQPQHF	TGTGCCAGCAGCTTGATGTCCGGGTATAGCAATCAGCCCCAGCATTTT
many	TRBV4-1	TRBJ1-2	NA	CASSQVGAGLNYGYTF	TGCGCCAGCAGCCAAGTCGGGGCAGGGCTTAACTATGGCTACACCTTC
many	TRBV5-1	TRBJ2-2	NA	CASSLWSRTNTGELFF	TGCGCCAGCAGCTTGTGGAGCAGGACGAACACCGGGGAGCTGTTTTTT
few	TRBV12-3/TRBV12-4	TRBJ1-1	NA	CASSYLNTEAFF	TGTGCCAGCAGTTACCTGAACACTGAAGCTTTCTTT
many	TRBV29-1	TRBJ1-1	TRBD1	CSASRDRGRRNTEAFF	TGCAGCGCATCTCGAGACAGGGGACGGAGGAACACTGAAGCTTTCTTT
many	TRBV2	TRBJ2-7	NA	CASRKDSSYEQYF	TGTGCCAGCAGAAAGGATTCCTCCTACGAGCAGTACTTC
NA	TRBV20-1	TRBJ2-3	TRBD2	CSANSGVAGDTDTQYF	TGCAGTGCTAACAGTGGCGTAGCGGGGGACACAGATACGCAGTATTTT
many	TRBV5-1	TRBJ1-3	TRBD1	CASSLEGQGTYSGNTIYF	TGCGCCAGCAGCTTAGAGGGACAGGGGACTTACTCTGGAAACACCATATATTTT
many	TRBV2	TRBJ1-2	NA	CASSEDGGYDGYTF	TGTGCCAGCAGTGAAGACGGGGGGTACGATGGCTACACCTTC
many	TRBV5-1	TRBJ2-5	NA	CASSFAGSQETQYF	TGCGCCAGCAGCTTTGCCGGCTCCCAAGAGACCCAGTACTTC
many	TRBV5-1	TRBJ2-7	TRBD1	CASSWGQGAGEQYF	TGCGCCAGCAGCTGGGGACAGGGCGCAGGTGAGCAGTACTTC
many	TRBV21-1	TRBJ1-5	NA	CASSPHRDRVGQPQHF	TGTGCCAGCAGCCCGCACCGGGACAGGGTTGGACAGCCCCAGCATTTT
many	TRBV11-2	TRBJ1-3	NA	CASSRLQGSAGNTIYF	TGTGCCAGCAGCCGCCTACAGGGATCGGCTGGAAACACCATATATTTT
many	TRBV7-3	TRBJ2-2	NA	CASSSHRGTGELFF	TGTGCCAGCAGCTCCCATCGAGGGACCGGGGAGCTGTTTTTT
many	TRBV29-1	TRBJ1-1	NA	CSVGRVGTEAFF	TGCAGCGTAGGCAGGGTCGGCACTGAAGCTTTCTTT